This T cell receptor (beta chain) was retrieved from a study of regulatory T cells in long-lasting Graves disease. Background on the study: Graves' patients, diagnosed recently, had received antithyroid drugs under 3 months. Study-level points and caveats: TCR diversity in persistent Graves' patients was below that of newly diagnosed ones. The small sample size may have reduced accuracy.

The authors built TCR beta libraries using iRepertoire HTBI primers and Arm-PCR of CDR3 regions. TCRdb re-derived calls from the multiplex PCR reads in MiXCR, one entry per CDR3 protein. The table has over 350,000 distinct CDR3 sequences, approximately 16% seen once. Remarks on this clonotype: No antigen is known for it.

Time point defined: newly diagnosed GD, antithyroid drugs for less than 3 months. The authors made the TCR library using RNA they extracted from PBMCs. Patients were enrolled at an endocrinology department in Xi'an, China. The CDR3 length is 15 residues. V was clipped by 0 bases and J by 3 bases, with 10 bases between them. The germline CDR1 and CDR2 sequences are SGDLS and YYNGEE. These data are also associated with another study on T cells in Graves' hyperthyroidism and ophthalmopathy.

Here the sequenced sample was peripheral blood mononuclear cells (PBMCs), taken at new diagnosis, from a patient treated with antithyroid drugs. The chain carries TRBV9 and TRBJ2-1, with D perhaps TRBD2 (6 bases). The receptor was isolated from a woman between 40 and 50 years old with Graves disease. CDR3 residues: CASSVVGTGYNEQFF. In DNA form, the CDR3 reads TGTGCCAGCAGCGTAGTGGGGACTGGCTACAATGAGCAGTTCTTC.